A selection of T cell receptor beta chains follows, all from one sample in a study of T cells after yellow fever vaccination. TCRdb ran MiXCR on the 5' RACE reads and lists one entry per CDR3 protein. Among a few hundred thousand distinct CDR3 sequences, under 9% were seen once, and the ten largest hold around 3.1%. The sample was CD4+ T cells sorted from PBMCs, taken 5 days after the yellow fever booster vaccination. Source of these receptors: a man between 18 and 35 years old who received the YFV17D yellow fever vaccine. The CDR3 runs from the conserved cysteine through the conserved F or W. Each record gives: J gene, clone size, D gene, V gene, CDR3 DNA, CDR3 protein. D genes are given only for firm matches. Size tells how often a clone was seen (once, few, many) or the class of an expanded clone, and some rows leave it out.

j_call: TRBJ1-1; clone_size: -; d_call: -; v_call: TRBV11-2; cdr3_nt: TGTGCCAGCAGCTCGGTACAGGGCCAATTGAGAGCTTTCTTT; cdr3_aa: CASSSVQGQLRAFF
j_call: TRBJ2-5; clone_size: few; d_call: TRBD2; v_call: TRBV9; cdr3_nt: TGTGCCAGCAGCCCCAGACTAGCCCTGGAGACCCAGTACTTC; cdr3_aa: CASSPRLALETQYF
j_call: TRBJ1-1; clone_size: -; d_call: TRBD1; v_call: TRBV11-1; cdr3_nt: TGTGCCAGCAGCCCCTGGACAGGGGTTCACACTGAAGCTTTCTTT; cdr3_aa: CASSPWTGVHTEAFF
j_call: TRBJ1-2; clone_size: many; d_call: -; v_call: TRBV5-6; cdr3_nt: TGTGCCAGCAGCCCTATGCAGTCTAACTATGGCTACACCTTC; cdr3_aa: CASSPMQSNYGYTF
j_call: TRBJ1-2; clone_size: few; d_call: TRBD1; v_call: TRBV6-4; cdr3_nt: TGTGCCAGCAGGACAGGGGTGGGCTATGGCTACACCTTC; cdr3_aa: CASRTGVGYGYTF
j_call: TRBJ2-2; clone_size: -; d_call: -; v_call: TRBV2; cdr3_nt: TGTGCCAGCAGTCTAGGCCTAGGGACCGGGGAGCTGTTTTTT; cdr3_aa: CASSLGLGTGELFF
j_call: TRBJ2-1; clone_size: few; d_call: TRBD2; v_call: TRBV12-3/TRBV12-4; cdr3_nt: TGTGCCAGCAAGGCGGGGGGGCACTACAATGAGCAGTTCTTC; cdr3_aa: CASKAGGHYNEQFF
j_call: TRBJ1-1; clone_size: -; d_call: -; v_call: TRBV18; cdr3_nt: TGTGCCAGCTCACGACAGGATTACACTGAAGCTTTCTTT; cdr3_aa: CASSRQDYTEAFF
j_call: TRBJ2-5; clone_size: -; d_call: -; v_call: TRBV5-4; cdr3_nt: TGTGCCAGCAGCTTGATGGCAGGGAAAGAGACCCAGTACTTC; cdr3_aa: CASSLMAGKETQYF
j_call: TRBJ2-3; clone_size: -; d_call: -; v_call: TRBV28; cdr3_nt: TGTGCCAGCAGTTTAGTGCAGGGGAAGTCAGATACGCAGTATTTT; cdr3_aa: CASSLVQGKSDTQYF
j_call: TRBJ1-5; clone_size: -; d_call: TRBD1; v_call: TRBV6-5; cdr3_nt: TGTGCCAGCAGACGTCGGGACAGGGGTGATCAGCCCCAGCATTTT; cdr3_aa: CASRRRDRGDQPQHF
j_call: TRBJ2-1; clone_size: many; d_call: -; v_call: TRBV9; cdr3_nt: TGTGCCAGCAGCGCTCGGGACCTATACAATGAGCAGTTCTTC; cdr3_aa: CASSARDLYNEQFF
j_call: TRBJ2-3; clone_size: few; d_call: -; v_call: TRBV3-1; cdr3_nt: TGTGCCAGCGGCCCCAGTCGAACTCGCACAGATACGCAGTATTTT; cdr3_aa: CASGPSRTRTDTQYF
j_call: TRBJ1-1; clone_size: -; d_call: -; v_call: TRBV7-9; cdr3_nt: TGTGCCAGCAGCTTAGGCGCAGCCGAAATGAACACTGAAGCTTTCTTT; cdr3_aa: CASSLGAAEMNTEAFF
j_call: TRBJ2-7; clone_size: few; d_call: -; v_call: TRBV4-2; cdr3_nt: TGTGCCAGCAGCTACCCCCGGGGGGCTAGCGGTACCTACGAGCAGTACTTC; cdr3_aa: CASSYPRGASGTYEQYF
j_call: TRBJ2-1; clone_size: few; d_call: TRBD2; v_call: TRBV12-3/TRBV12-4; cdr3_nt: TGTGCCAGCAGCCCCTATCGGCGGGGGAATGAGCAGTTCTTC; cdr3_aa: CASSPYRRGNEQFF
j_call: TRBJ1-2; clone_size: few; d_call: TRBD1; v_call: TRBV6-2/TRBV6-3; cdr3_nt: TGTGCCAGCAGTTTGACAGGGACCTACAACTATGGCTACACCTTC; cdr3_aa: CASSLTGTYNYGYTF
j_call: TRBJ1-3; clone_size: few; d_call: -; v_call: TRBV24-1; cdr3_nt: TGTGCCACCAGTGTTGCCTGGAGATCTGGAAACACCATATATTTT; cdr3_aa: CATSVAWRSGNTIYF
j_call: TRBJ2-1; clone_size: -; d_call: -; v_call: TRBV6-6; cdr3_nt: TGTGCCAGCAGGGGACTCCCACAGTCCTACAATGAGCAGTTCTTC; cdr3_aa: CASRGLPQSYNEQFF
j_call: TRBJ2-1; clone_size: -; d_call: -; v_call: TRBV3-1; cdr3_nt: TGTGCCAGCAGCCTCCCAGGACGGTATGGGAATGAGCAGTTCTTC; cdr3_aa: CASSLPGRYGNEQFF
j_call: TRBJ2-1; clone_size: many; d_call: -; v_call: TRBV5-1; cdr3_nt: TGCGCCAGCAGCTTGGAGGGAGGTGAGCAGTTCTTC; cdr3_aa: CASSLEGGEQFF
j_call: TRBJ2-1; clone_size: many; d_call: TRBD2; v_call: TRBV29-1; cdr3_nt: TGCAGCGCCCTAGCGGGGTACAATGAGCAGTTCTTC; cdr3_aa: CSALAGYNEQFF
j_call: TRBJ2-5; clone_size: -; d_call: TRBD1; v_call: TRBV5-5; cdr3_nt: TGTGCCAGCAGCTTTACATTTACAGGGGTAAAGACCCAGTACTTC; cdr3_aa: CASSFTFTGVKTQYF
j_call: TRBJ1-1; clone_size: few; d_call: -; v_call: TRBV18; cdr3_nt: TGTGCCAGCTCACCACTAGGGATGAACACTGAAGCTTTCTTT; cdr3_aa: CASSPLGMNTEAFF
j_call: TRBJ2-7; clone_size: few; d_call: -; v_call: TRBV27; cdr3_nt: TGTGCCAGCAGTTTATGGGGTCGCGAGCAGTACTTC; cdr3_aa: CASSLWGREQYF
j_call: TRBJ2-5; clone_size: few; d_call: -; v_call: TRBV9; cdr3_nt: TGTGCCAGCAGCGTAGGAGGGGGGGCTACTCAGACCCAGTACTTC; cdr3_aa: CASSVGGGATQTQYF
j_call: TRBJ2-6; clone_size: few; d_call: -; v_call: TRBV3-1; cdr3_nt: TGTGCCAGCAGCCAAGATAGGGGAACGGGCTCTGGGGCCAACGTCCTGACTTTC; cdr3_aa: CASSQDRGTGSGANVLTF
j_call: TRBJ2-1; clone_size: -; d_call: TRBD2; v_call: TRBV3-1; cdr3_nt: TGTGCCAGCAGCCAAGCTAGCGGGGGGTACAATGAGCAGTTCTTC; cdr3_aa: CASSQASGGYNEQFF
j_call: TRBJ1-5; clone_size: many; d_call: -; v_call: TRBV3-1; cdr3_nt: TGTGCCAGCAGCCAAGGGGGGGATCAGCCCCAGCATTTT; cdr3_aa: CASSQGGDQPQHF
j_call: TRBJ2-5; clone_size: -; d_call: TRBD2; v_call: TRBV5-6; cdr3_nt: TGTGCCAGCAGCCCGGCGACTAGCGGGGAAGAGACCCAGTACTTC; cdr3_aa: CASSPATSGEETQYF
j_call: TRBJ1-4; clone_size: many; d_call: -; v_call: TRBV10-2; cdr3_nt: TGCGCCACCATGGGTGAAAAACTGTTTTTT; cdr3_aa: CATMGEKLFF